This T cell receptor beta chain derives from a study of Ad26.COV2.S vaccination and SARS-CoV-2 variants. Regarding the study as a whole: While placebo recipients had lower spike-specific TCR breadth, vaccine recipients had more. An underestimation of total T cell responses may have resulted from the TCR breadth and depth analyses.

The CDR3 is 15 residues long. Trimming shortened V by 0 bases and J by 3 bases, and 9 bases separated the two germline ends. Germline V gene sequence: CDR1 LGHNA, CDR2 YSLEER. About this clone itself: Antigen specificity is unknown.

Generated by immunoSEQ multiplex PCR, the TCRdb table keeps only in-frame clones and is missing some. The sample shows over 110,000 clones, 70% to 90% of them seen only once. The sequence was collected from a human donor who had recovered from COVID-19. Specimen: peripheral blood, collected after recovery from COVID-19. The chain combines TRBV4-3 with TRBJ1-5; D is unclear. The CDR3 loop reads CASSQERAINQPQHF. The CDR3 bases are TGCGCCAGCAGCCAAGAGCGAGCTATCAATCAGCCCCAGCATTTT.